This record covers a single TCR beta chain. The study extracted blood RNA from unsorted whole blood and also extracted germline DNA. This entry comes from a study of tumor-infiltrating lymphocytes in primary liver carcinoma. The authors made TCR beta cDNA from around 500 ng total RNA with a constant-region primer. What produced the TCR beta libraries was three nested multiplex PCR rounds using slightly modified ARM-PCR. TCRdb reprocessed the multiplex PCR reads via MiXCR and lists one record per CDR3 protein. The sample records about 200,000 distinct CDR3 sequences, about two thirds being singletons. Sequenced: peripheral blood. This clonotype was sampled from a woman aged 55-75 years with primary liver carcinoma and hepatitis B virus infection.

This CDR3 is CASSSSGGGYNEQFF. In DNA form, the CDR3 reads TGTGCCAGCAGCAGTAGCGGAGGGGGCTACAATGAGCAGTTCTTC. This sequence joins TRBV28 and TRBJ2-1; either TRBD1 or TRBD2 may supply D (6 bases each). The CDR3 runs to 15 residues. V dropped 6 bases and J dropped 3 bases, with 15 bases sitting between them. Germline loops: CDR1 MDHEN, CDR2 SYDVKM.